These T cell receptor beta chains were read from a single sample in a study of blood T cell repertoires in COVID-19. Profiling relied on immunoSEQ multiplex PCR, and the TCRdb table lists in-frame clones only, not all of them. Here the sample spans 35,000 to 50,000 clones, approximately 85% being singletons. The source material was peripheral blood. The receptor source for this set is a man aged 55 to 70 with acute or convalescent COVID-19. CDR3s include the opening cysteine and the closing phenylalanine or tryptophan. The D gene is left open where the match is weak. Only some rows state a clone size, as once, few, many or a class for expanded clones.

CDR3 length: 16
V gene: TRBV11-2
J gene: TRBJ2-2
clone size: -
D gene: -
CDR3 DNA: TGTGCCAGCAGCCCTAGATCTGCCTCGAACACCGGGGAGCTGTTTTTT
CDR3 protein: CASSPRSASNTGELFF

CDR3 length: 14
V gene: TRBV18
J gene: TRBJ2-1
clone size: -
D gene: TRBD2
CDR3 DNA: TGTGCCAGCTCCCCCAGCGGGGTCTACAATGAGCAGTTCTTC
CDR3 protein: CASSPSGVYNEQFF

CDR3 length: 16
V gene: TRBV7-2
J gene: TRBJ1-6
clone size: -
D gene: TRBD1
CDR3 DNA: TGTGCCAGCAGTTCAAGCACAGGGGTCATAGGTTCACCCCTCCACTTT
CDR3 protein: CASSSSTGVIGSPLHF

CDR3 length: 15
V gene: TRBV2
J gene: TRBJ1-4
clone size: once
D gene: -
CDR3 DNA: TGTGCCAGCAGTGAGACGGGTGCAACTAATGAAAAACTGTTTTTT
CDR3 protein: CASSETGATNEKLFF

CDR3 length: 16
V gene: TRBV7-9
J gene: TRBJ2-7
clone size: -
D gene: -
CDR3 DNA: TGTGCCAGCAGTCTCTTCGGGGGCGGGAGTGGTCGCGAGCAGTACTTC
CDR3 protein: CASSLFGGGSGREQYF

CDR3 length: 16
V gene: TRBV19
J gene: TRBJ1-5
clone size: -
D gene: -
CDR3 DNA: TGTGCCAGTAGTATTTCTGGGGCTTATAGCAATCAGCCCCAGCATTTT
CDR3 protein: CASSISGAYSNQPQHF

CDR3 length: 13
V gene: TRBV30
J gene: TRBJ1-5
clone size: -
D gene: -
CDR3 DNA: TGTGCCTGGAGTCGACAGGGCAATCAGCCCCAGCATTTT
CDR3 protein: CAWSRQGNQPQHF

CDR3 length: 15
V gene: TRBV27
J gene: TRBJ2-7
clone size: -
D gene: TRBD1
CDR3 DNA: TGTGCCAGCAGTCCGATCGGACAGGGTTTCTACGAGCAGTACTTC
CDR3 protein: CASSPIGQGFYEQYF

CDR3 length: 15
V gene: TRBV3-1/TRBV3-2
J gene: TRBJ2-7
clone size: -
D gene: TRBD2
CDR3 DNA: TGTGCCAGCAGCAGTAGCCGTCCGGGAGGCGGGGAGCAGTACTTC
CDR3 protein: CASSSSRPGGGEQYF

CDR3 length: 19
V gene: TRBV28
J gene: TRBJ2-2
clone size: -
D gene: TRBD2
CDR3 DNA: TGTGCCAGCAGTTTTCGTGGGATAGCGGGAGGCTATATCACCGGGGAGCTGTTTTTT
CDR3 protein: CASSFRGIAGGYITGELFF

CDR3 length: 11
V gene: TRBV7-9
J gene: TRBJ2-7
clone size: few
D gene: -
CDR3 DNA: TGTGCCAGCGGAGAAAGAGGAGAGCAGTACTTC
CDR3 protein: CASGERGEQYF

CDR3 length: 15
V gene: TRBV30
J gene: TRBJ1-2
clone size: -
D gene: -
CDR3 DNA: TGTGCCTGGAGTTGGCCCGGGGTGGCTAACTATGGCTACACCTTC
CDR3 protein: CAWSWPGVANYGYTF

CDR3 length: 14
V gene: TRBV5-1
J gene: TRBJ2-7
clone size: few
D gene: TRBD1
CDR3 DNA: TGCGCCAGCAGCATCTACGGGACAGACTACGAGCAGTACTTC
CDR3 protein: CASSIYGTDYEQYF

CDR3 length: 16
V gene: TRBV6-6
J gene: TRBJ2-1
clone size: -
D gene: -
CDR3 DNA: TGTGCCAGCAGTTACGAGTTAGGGAGCTCCTACAATGAGCAGTTCTTC
CDR3 protein: CASSYELGSSYNEQFF

CDR3 length: 14
V gene: TRBV10-3
J gene: TRBJ1-1
clone size: -
D gene: -
CDR3 DNA: TGTGCCATCAGCCAAAGCCCGGCCAGGGGTGAAGCTTTCTTT
CDR3 protein: CAISQSPARGEAFF

CDR3 length: 15
V gene: TRBV4-1
J gene: TRBJ2-7
clone size: -
D gene: TRBD1
CDR3 DNA: TGCGCCAGCAGCCAAGGACAGGGAAGTGGCTACGAGCAGTACTTC
CDR3 protein: CASSQGQGSGYEQYF

CDR3 length: 14
V gene: TRBV20-1
J gene: TRBJ2-7
clone size: -
D gene: -
CDR3 DNA: TGCAGTGCTAGTGGGCAGGCCCTAACCTACGAGCAGTACTTC
CDR3 protein: CSASGQALTYEQYF

CDR3 length: 13
V gene: TRBV18
J gene: TRBJ2-7
clone size: -
D gene: -
CDR3 DNA: TGTGCCAGCTCACCCGACAGACTCTACGAGCAGTACTTC
CDR3 protein: CASSPDRLYEQYF

CDR3 length: 11
V gene: TRBV19
J gene: TRBJ1-5
clone size: -
D gene: -
CDR3 DNA: TGTGCCCCGGGAGGGAATCAGCCCCAGCATTTT
CDR3 protein: CAPGGNQPQHF

CDR3 length: 16
V gene: TRBV7-2
J gene: TRBJ2-1
clone size: once
D gene: -
CDR3 DNA: TGTGCCAGCAGCTTCAGGGTGCGCCTTCTCTACAATGAGCAGTTCTTC
CDR3 protein: CASSFRVRLLYNEQFF

CDR3 length: 16
V gene: TRBV7-9
J gene: TRBJ2-7
clone size: -
D gene: -
CDR3 DNA: TGTGCCAGCAGCTTAGCGACCGGGGAAGACTTCTACGAGCAGTACTTC
CDR3 protein: CASSLATGEDFYEQYF

CDR3 length: 16
V gene: TRBV27
J gene: TRBJ2-7
clone size: -
D gene: TRBD2
CDR3 DNA: TGTGCCAGCAGGGAGGGACTAGCGGGATCCTCCTACGAGCAGTACTTC
CDR3 protein: CASREGLAGSSYEQYF

CDR3 length: 11
V gene: TRBV7-2
J gene: TRBJ1-2
clone size: -
D gene: -
CDR3 DNA: TGTGCCAGCAGCTTCGCTCGGGGCTACACCTTC
CDR3 protein: CASSFARGYTF

CDR3 length: 10
V gene: TRBV2
J gene: TRBJ1-2
clone size: -
D gene: -
CDR3 DNA: TGTGCCAGCAGTGGACACGGCTACACCTTC
CDR3 protein: CASSGHGYTF

CDR3 length: 13
V gene: TRBV5-1
J gene: TRBJ1-1
clone size: few
D gene: TRBD1
CDR3 DNA: TGCGCCAGCAGCTTGGACAGGGGAACTGAAGCTTTCTTT
CDR3 protein: CASSLDRGTEAFF

CDR3 length: 14
V gene: TRBV5-1
J gene: TRBJ2-1
clone size: -
D gene: TRBD1
CDR3 DNA: TGCGCCAGCAGCTTGGGACAGGGGGCAAATGAGCAGTTCTTC
CDR3 protein: CASSLGQGANEQFF

CDR3 length: 16
V gene: TRBV6-1
J gene: TRBJ2-3
clone size: -
D gene: TRBD1
CDR3 DNA: TGTGCCAGCAGTGAAGGAGCAGGGGGAACGGTGGATACGCAGTATTTT
CDR3 protein: CASSEGAGGTVDTQYF

CDR3 length: 12
V gene: TRBV7-2
J gene: TRBJ1-5
clone size: -
D gene: -
CDR3 DNA: TGTGCCAGCAGCTTAGTGGGAGAGCCCCAGCATTTT
CDR3 protein: CASSLVGEPQHF

CDR3 length: 12
V gene: TRBV19
J gene: TRBJ2-1
clone size: -
D gene: -
CDR3 DNA: TGTGCCAGTAGTATCGGGGGGCATGAGCAGTTCTTC
CDR3 protein: CASSIGGHEQFF

CDR3 length: 15
V gene: TRBV2
J gene: TRBJ2-6
clone size: -
D gene: -
CDR3 DNA: TGTGCCAGCAGTGACGTCCGGGCTGGGGCCAACGTCCTGACTTTC
CDR3 protein: CASSDVRAGANVLTF

CDR3 length: 15
V gene: TRBV19
J gene: TRBJ2-3
clone size: -
D gene: -
CDR3 DNA: TGTGCCAGTAGCCGAGAAACTTCTAGCACAGATACGCAGTATTTT
CDR3 protein: CASSRETSSTDTQYF

CDR3 length: 14
V gene: TRBV20-1
J gene: TRBJ1-4
clone size: -
D gene: TRBD1
CDR3 DNA: TGCAGTGCTAGTAAGGGGACAGGGGGCGAAAAACTGTTTTTT
CDR3 protein: CSASKGTGGEKLFF

CDR3 length: 15
V gene: TRBV9
J gene: TRBJ1-3
clone size: -
D gene: TRBD1
CDR3 DNA: TGTGCCAGCAACCCGGGACAGATCTCTGGAAACACCATATATTTT
CDR3 protein: CASNPGQISGNTIYF

CDR3 length: 15
V gene: TRBV18
J gene: TRBJ2-7
clone size: -
D gene: -
CDR3 DNA: TGTGCCAGCTCACCGGGGGGGACAAAAGGCGGCGAGCAGTACTTC
CDR3 protein: CASSPGGTKGGEQYF

CDR3 length: 13
V gene: TRBV3-1/TRBV3-2
J gene: TRBJ2-1
clone size: -
D gene: -
CDR3 DNA: TGTGCCAGCAGCTCCCGTTCCCGAGGTGAGCAGTTCTTC
CDR3 protein: CASSSRSRGEQFF

CDR3 length: 14
V gene: TRBV6-6
J gene: TRBJ1-2
clone size: -
D gene: -
CDR3 DNA: TGTGCCAGCAGTTACTCGCGGGGGGATTATGGCTACACCTTC
CDR3 protein: CASSYSRGDYGYTF

CDR3 length: 12
V gene: TRBV28
J gene: TRBJ2-7
clone size: -
D gene: TRBD2
CDR3 DNA: TGTGCCAGCAGCCTGGGACTAGCGGAGCAGTACTTC
CDR3 protein: CASSLGLAEQYF

CDR3 length: 15
V gene: TRBV11-2
J gene: TRBJ1-1
clone size: -
D gene: -
CDR3 DNA: TGTGCCAGCAGCCCCCTTGGCAGGGGTGTGGCTGAAGCTTTCTTT
CDR3 protein: CASSPLGRGVAEAFF

CDR3 length: 15
V gene: TRBV3-1/TRBV3-2
J gene: TRBJ2-7
clone size: -
D gene: TRBD2
CDR3 DNA: TGTGCCAGCAGCCAAGTCGGGGGGAACTCCTACGAGCAGTACTTC
CDR3 protein: CASSQVGGNSYEQYF

CDR3 length: 13
V gene: TRBV5-5
J gene: TRBJ2-5
clone size: -
D gene: -
CDR3 DNA: TGTGCCAGCAGCGCGACAGGCCGAGAGACCCAGTACTTC
CDR3 protein: CASSATGRETQYF

CDR3 length: 12
V gene: TRBV10-3
J gene: TRBJ2-5
clone size: -
D gene: -
CDR3 DNA: TGTGCCATCAGTGAGTCAGAGGAGACCCAGTACTTC
CDR3 protein: CAISESEETQYF

CDR3 length: 15
V gene: TRBV11-2
J gene: TRBJ2-1
clone size: -
D gene: -
CDR3 DNA: TGTGCCAGCAGCTTACAGGTCGGCTCCTACAATGAGCAGTTCTTC
CDR3 protein: CASSLQVGSYNEQFF

CDR3 length: 13
V gene: TRBV7-9
J gene: TRBJ2-3
clone size: -
D gene: -
CDR3 DNA: TGTGCCAGCAGCTTAGGGCCAACAGATACGCAGTATTTT
CDR3 protein: CASSLGPTDTQYF

CDR3 length: 16
V gene: TRBV5-1
J gene: TRBJ2-1
clone size: -
D gene: TRBD1
CDR3 DNA: TGCGCCAGCAGCCCGCAGGGGGCTGGGGTGAACAATGAGCAGTTCTTC
CDR3 protein: CASSPQGAGVNNEQFF

CDR3 length: 15
V gene: TRBV5-1
J gene: TRBJ2-6
clone size: -
D gene: -
CDR3 DNA: TGCGCCAGCAGCCCGCCAGGAGGAGGGGCCAACGTCCTGACTTTC
CDR3 protein: CASSPPGGGANVLTF

CDR3 length: 11
V gene: TRBV20-1
J gene: TRBJ2-1
clone size: once
D gene: -
CDR3 DNA: TGCAGTGCTAGCGCCCCCGGCGACACTTTCTTC
CDR3 protein: CSASAPGDTFF